The text below deals with one TCR beta chain. These data are taken from a study of HIV-infected children after antiretroviral therapy interruption. About the study: Interruption-arm sampling covered weeks 0, 12, interruption end (24 or 48), and about 3 years post-study.

Germline lookup yields CDR1 SGHTA and CDR2 FQGNSA. The CDR3 totals 16 residues. V lost 3 bases to trimming and J lost 5 bases; unmatched junction nucleotides: 10. Unique molecular identifiers were included in an RNA-based 3' RACE TCR library. TCRdb called the 3' RACE reads again in MiXCR, with one record for every CDR3 protein. Of more than 35,000 distinct CDR3 sequences in the sample, over 6.5% were seen once. The treatment is: PENTA 11 planned treatment interruption arm or continuous ART arm. Naive CD4+ CD45RA+ CD45RO- T cells were FACS-sorted from thawed PBMCs. The rearrangement links TRBV7-2 to TRBJ2-5; 9 nucleotides line up with TRBD1. The source material was CD45RA+ CD4+ T cells from PBMCs, pooled from several time points, sampled from a donor given antiretroviral therapy, either interrupted or continuous. The subset: naive CD4+ CD45RA+ CD45RO- T cells. This receptor was taken from a pool of human donors with HIV. CDR3: CASSFLWTGVGETQYF. The CDR3 DNA reads TGTGCCAGCAGCTTCCTTTGGACAGGGGTCGGGGAGACCCAGTACTTC.